This T cell receptor beta chain is from a study of T-cell reconstitution after alpha-beta-depleted transplantation in children. This clonotype came up many times. Researchers prepared the TCRbeta library using unique molecular identifiers, the study reports. TCRdb reprocessed the PCR reads with MiXCR, giving one entry per CDR3 protein. The table records roughly 120,000 distinct CDR3 sequences, 10% of them present only once. The sequencing used PBMCs from the stem cell graft donor, collected from the stem cell graft. The sequence came from a human donor who donated a stem cell graft to a child with acute lymphoblastic leukemia.

This CDR3 reads CASSLGQLSGNTIYF. The DNA for the CDR3 is TGTGCCAGCAGCTTAGGACAGCTCTCTGGAAACACCATATATTTT. This chain uses TRBV7-6 with TRBJ1-3, with a possible D match to TRBD1 (5 bases). The CDR3 is 15 amino acids. Germline assignment: CDR1 SGHVS and CDR2 FNYEAQ. The V end lost 1 base, the J end lost 0 bases, and 7 bases lay between the germline ends.